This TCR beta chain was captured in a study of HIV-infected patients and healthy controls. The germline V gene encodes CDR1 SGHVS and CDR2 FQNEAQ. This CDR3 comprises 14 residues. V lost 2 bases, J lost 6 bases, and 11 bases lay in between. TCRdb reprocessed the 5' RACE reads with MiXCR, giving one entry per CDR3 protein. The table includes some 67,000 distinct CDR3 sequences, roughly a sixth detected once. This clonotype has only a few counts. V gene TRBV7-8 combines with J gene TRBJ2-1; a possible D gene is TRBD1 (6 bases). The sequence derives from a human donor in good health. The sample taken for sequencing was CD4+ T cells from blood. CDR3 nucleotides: TGTGCCAGCAGCTTAAGAGACAGGACCAATGAGCAGTTCTTC. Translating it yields CASSLRDRTNEQFF. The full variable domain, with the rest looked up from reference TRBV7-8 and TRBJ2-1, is GAGVSQSPRYKVAKRGQDVALRCDPISGHVSLFWYQQALGQGPEFLTYFQNEAQLDKSGLPSDRFFAERPEGSVSTLKIQRTQQEDSAVYLCASSLRDRTNEQFFGPGTRLTVL.